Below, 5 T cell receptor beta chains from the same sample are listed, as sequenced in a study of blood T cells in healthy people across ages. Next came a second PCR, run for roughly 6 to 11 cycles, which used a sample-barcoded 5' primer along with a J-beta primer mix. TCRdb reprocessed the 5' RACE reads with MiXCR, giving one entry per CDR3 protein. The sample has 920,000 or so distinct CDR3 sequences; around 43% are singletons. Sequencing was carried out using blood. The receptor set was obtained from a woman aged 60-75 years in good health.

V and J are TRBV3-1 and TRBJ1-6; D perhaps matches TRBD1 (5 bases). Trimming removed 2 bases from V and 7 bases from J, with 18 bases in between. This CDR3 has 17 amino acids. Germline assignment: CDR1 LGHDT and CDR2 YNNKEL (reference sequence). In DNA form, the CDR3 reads TGTGCCAGCAGCCAAAGGTCCCCCCAGGGTCTGAATTCACCCCTCCACTTT. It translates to CASSQRSPQGLNSPLHF. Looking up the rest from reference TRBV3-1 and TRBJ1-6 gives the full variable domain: DTAVSQTPKYLVTQMGNDKSIKCEQNLGHDTMYWYKQDSKKFLKIMFSYNNKELIINETVPNRFSPKSPDKAHLNLHINSLELGDSAVYFCASSQRSPQGLNSPLHFGNGTRLTVT.

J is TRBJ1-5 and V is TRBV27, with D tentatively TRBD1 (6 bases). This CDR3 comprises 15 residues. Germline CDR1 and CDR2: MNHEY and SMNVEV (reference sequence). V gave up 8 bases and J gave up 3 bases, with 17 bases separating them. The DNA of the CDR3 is TGTGCCAGCGGAAAGCCGGACAGACCCAATCAGCCCCAGCATTTT. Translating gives CASGKPDRPNQPQHF.

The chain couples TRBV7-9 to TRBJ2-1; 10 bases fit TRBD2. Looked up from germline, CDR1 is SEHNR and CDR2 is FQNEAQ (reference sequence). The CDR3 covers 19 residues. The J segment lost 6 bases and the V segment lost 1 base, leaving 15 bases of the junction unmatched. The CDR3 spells CASSLEPRGVAGGANEQFF. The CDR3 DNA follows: TGTGCCAGCAGCTTAGAGCCTAGGGGTGTAGCGGGAGGCGCCAATGAGCAGTTCTTC.

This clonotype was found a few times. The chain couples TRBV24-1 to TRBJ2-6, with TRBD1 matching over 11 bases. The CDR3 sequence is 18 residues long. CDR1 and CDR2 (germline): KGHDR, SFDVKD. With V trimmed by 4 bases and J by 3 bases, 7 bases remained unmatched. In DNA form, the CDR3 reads TGTGCCACCAGTGACCGAGGACAGGGGGCGCGTGGGGCCAACGTCCTGACTTTC. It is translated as CATSDRGQGARGANVLTF.

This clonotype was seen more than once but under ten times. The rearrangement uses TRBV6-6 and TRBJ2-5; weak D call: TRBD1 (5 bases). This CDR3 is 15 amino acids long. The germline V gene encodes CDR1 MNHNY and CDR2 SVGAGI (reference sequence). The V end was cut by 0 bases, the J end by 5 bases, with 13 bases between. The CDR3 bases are TGTGCCAGCAGTTACTCTAATGCAGGGCAGGAGACCCAGTACTTC. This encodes CASSYSNAGQETQYF.